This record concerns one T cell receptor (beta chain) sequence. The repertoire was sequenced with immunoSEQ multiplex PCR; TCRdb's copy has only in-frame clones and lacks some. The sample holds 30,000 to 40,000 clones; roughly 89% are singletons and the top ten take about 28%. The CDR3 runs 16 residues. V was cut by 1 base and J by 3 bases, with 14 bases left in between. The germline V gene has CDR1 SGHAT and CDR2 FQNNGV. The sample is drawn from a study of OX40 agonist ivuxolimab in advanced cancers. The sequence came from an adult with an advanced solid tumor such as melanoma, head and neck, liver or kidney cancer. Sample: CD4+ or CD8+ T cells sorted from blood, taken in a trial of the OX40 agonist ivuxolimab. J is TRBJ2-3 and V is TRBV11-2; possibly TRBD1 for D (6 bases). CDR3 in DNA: TGTGCCAGCAGCTTAGCGGGGCAGGGGAAAACAGATACGCAGTATTTT. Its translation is CASSLAGQGKTDTQYF.